The 11 T cell receptor beta chains below were found in one sample sequenced in a study of T cell responses to AZD1222 COVID-19 vaccine. Method: immunoSEQ multiplex PCR; TCRdb's copy keeps in-frame clones and lacks some. The table includes about 27,000 clones, about nine tenths detected once. This specimen was peripheral blood, taken 28 days after the second AZD1222 dose. These receptors came from an adult who received the AZD1222 COVID-19 vaccine.

The chain couples TRBV5-1 to TRBJ2-5; 7 bases line up with TRBD1. The CDR3 runs to 16 residues. Germline lookup yields CDR1 SGHRS and CDR2 YFSETQ. The trim removed 1 base at V and 1 base at J, leaving 7 bases unmatched. CDR3 amino acids: CASSLTPDRVQETQYF. The CDR3 coding sequence is TGCGCCAGCAGCTTGACCCCTGACAGGGTCCAAGAGACCCAGTACTTC. The full variable domain, rest sourced from reference TRBV5-1 and TRBJ2-5, is KAGVTQTPRYLIKTRGQQVTLSCSPISGHRSVSWYQQTPGQGLQFLFEYFSETQRNKGNFPGRFSGRQFSNSRSEMNVSTLELGDSALYLCASSLTPDRVQETQYFGPGTRLLVL.

The chain recombines TRBV27 with TRBJ1-4; TRBD1 matches 9 bases. The ends lost 6 bases at V and 6 bases at J; junction bases unmatched: 5. Germline V gene lookup returns CDR1 MNHEY and CDR2 SMNVEV (reference sequence). The CDR3 runs to 14 residues. The CDR3 sequence: CASRGGQGDEKLFF. In nucleotides, the CDR3 is TGTGCCAGCAGGGGGGGACAGGGAGATGAAAAACTGTTTTTT.

The chain has TRBV11-2 and TRBJ2-5, with D perhaps matching TRBD2 (5 bases). The germline V gene has CDR1 SGHAT and CDR2 FQNNGV. V was shortened by 3 bases and J by 3 bases, with 8 bases between the two germline ends. The length of the CDR3 is 13 residues. The CDR3 bases are TGTGCCAGCAGCTTTTGGGGAGAAGAGACCCAGTACTTC. Protein: CASSFWGEETQYF. The variable domain in full, with the rest retrieved from reference TRBV11-2 and TRBJ2-5, is EAGVAQSPRYKIIEKRQSVAFWCNPISGHATLYWYQQILGQGPKLLIQFQNNGVVDDSQLPKDRFSAERLKGVDSTLKIQPAKLEDSAVYLCASSFWGEETQYFGPGTRLLVL.

The chain couples TRBV27 to TRBJ2-1; TRBD1 is a possible D gene (6 bases). V was shortened by 6 bases and J by 2 bases, with 8 bases between the two germline ends. Germline V gene lookup returns CDR1 MNHEY and CDR2 SMNVEV (reference sequence). The length of the CDR3 is 13 residues. CDR3 nucleotides: TGTGCCAGCAGCCAGGGGCCCTACAATGAGCAGTTCTTC. Residues: CASSQGPYNEQFF.

This clone has only a few counts. This chain connects TRBV18 to TRBJ1-2; the match to TRBD1 covers 8 bases. CDR3 size: 15 residues. The trim removed 3 bases at V and 5 bases at J, leaving 8 bases unmatched. Germline-derived CDR1 and CDR2 are KGHSH and LQKENI. CDR3 coding DNA: TGTGCCAGCTCACCGGACGGACAGGGACTTTATGGCTACACCTTC. Residues: CASSPDGQGLYGYTF. Drawing the rest from reference TRBV18 and TRBJ1-2, the complete variable domain is NAGVMQNPRHLVRRRGQEARLRCSPMKGHSHVYWYRQLPEEGLKFMVYLQKENIIDESGMPKERFSAEFPKEGPSILRIQQVVRGDSAAYFCASSPDGQGLYGYTFGSGTRLTVV.

The sample holds one count of this clone. The chain uses TRBV7-2 and TRBJ2-3; 7 nucleotides agree with TRBD2. V shed 0 bases and J 0 bases; nucleotides not matched to a gene: 6. Germline V gives CDR1 SGHTA, CDR2 FQGNSA. CDR3 length: 17 amino acids. The CDR3 sequence: CASSLAPSGRSTDTQYF. In nucleotides, the CDR3 is TGTGCCAGCAGCTTAGCGCCTAGCGGACGTAGCACAGATACGCAGTATTTT.

This rearrangement joins TRBV5-1 to TRBJ2-5; D might be TRBD1 or TRBD2, each matching 5 bases. Per the germline V gene, CDR1 is SGHRS and CDR2 is YFSETQ. The CDR3 extends over 14 amino acids. Trimming removed 6 bases at V and 5 bases at J, with 17 bases between. CDR3 bases: TGCGCCAGCATCCCCGGGGCAGGGAGCGAGACCCAGTACTTC. This codes for CASIPGAGSETQYF.

The V and J genes are TRBV4-3 and TRBJ1-1; D perhaps matches TRBD1 (6 bases). Germline V CDR1 and CDR2: LGHNA, YSLEER. There are 14 residues in the CDR3. V lost 1 base and J lost 5, with 11 bases in between. In DNA form, the CDR3 reads TGCGCCAGCAGCCAAGGTACAGGGATTACTGAAGCTTTCTTT. Translation: CASSQGTGITEAFF.

Written as DNA, the CDR3 is TGCGCCAGCACCCTGGGGGGGGCCGGCACCGGGGAGCTGTTTTTT. It is translated as CASTLGGAGTGELFF. V gene TRBV5-1 combines with J gene TRBJ2-2; possibly TRBD2 for D (7 bases). The germline V gene has CDR1 SGHRS and CDR2 YFSETQ. The CDR3 is 15 residues long. Trimming left V 6 bases short and J 4 bases short, with 16 bases between.

The chain carries TRBV7-2 and TRBJ1-3, with 7 nucleotides matching TRBD1. The CDR3 covers 16 residues. Trimming cost V 5 bases and J 0 bases; bases outside gene matches: 7. The germline gives CDR1 SGHTA, CDR2 FQGNSA. This chain's CDR3 is CASSPGQPISGNTIYF. CDR3 nucleotides: TGTGCCAGCAGCCCGGGACAGCCTATCTCTGGAAACACCATATATTTT.

This chain links TRBV5-4 with TRBJ1-2; D ambiguous. CDR3 size: 13 residues. The V end lost 1 base, the J end lost 0 bases, and 4 bases lay between the germline ends. CDR1 SGHNT and CDR2 YYREEE come from the germline V gene (reference sequence). The CDR3 here is CASSLPSNYGYTF. The CDR3, as DNA: TGTGCCAGCAGCTTGCCGTCTAACTATGGCTACACCTTC.